This T cell receptor (beta chain) stems from a study of T cell repertoires in cytomegalovirus infection. TCRdb re-derived calls from the reads in MiXCR, one entry per CDR3 protein. The table records about a million distinct CDR3 sequences, approximately 33% of them present only once. This CDR3 has 13 residues. Germline V gene data show CDR1 as SGHVS and CDR2 as FNYEAQ. V lost 5 bases and J lost 8; bases outside the gene matches: 6. Study-level points and caveats: HLA-C-restricted, CMV-specific TCR beta clonotypes were dominant ex vivo.

A word on this clonotype: Its matching antigen is unknown.

The genes are TRBV7-6 and TRBJ2-1; 7 nucleotides match TRBD2. The input for sequencing was cultured CD8+ T cells from PBMCs, taken from culture after CMV antigen stimulation. The source of this sequence is a human donor in good health (CMV status not recorded). Some clones in this sample may be carry-over from other donors' samples. CDR3 DNA sequence: TGTGCCAGCAGCCCTCCCAGCGGGGATGAGCAGTTCTTC. It encodes CASSPPSGDEQFF.